Sequencing of this TCR beta chain was carried out in a study of identical twins. TCRdb analysed the 5' RACE reads with MiXCR anew, one entry per CDR3 protein. Among 500,000 to 600,000 distinct CDR3 sequences listed, roughly a fifth were seen once. This CDR3 comprises 16 residues. The junction had 6 bases not matched to a gene; V was cut back by 3 bases and J by 2 bases. CDR1 is LGHDT, CDR2 YNNKEL, per germline (reference sequence). Study-wide findings and caveats: The conclusions drew on cross-sectional statistical analysis instead of tracking the same donors.

A word on this clonotype: Its matching antigen is unknown.

In addition, the sample was reused for a study of T cells expressing NK-cell markers.

Input material: CD4+ T cells sorted from blood. The chain is built from TRBV3-1 and TRBJ2-3, with 9 positions matching TRBD2. The sequence was collected from a woman aged 18-29 years in good health. The DNA of the CDR3 is TGTGCCAGCAGCCATTGGCGCGGGAGGGCCACAGATACGCAGTATTTT. Protein sequence: CASSHWRGRATDTQYF.